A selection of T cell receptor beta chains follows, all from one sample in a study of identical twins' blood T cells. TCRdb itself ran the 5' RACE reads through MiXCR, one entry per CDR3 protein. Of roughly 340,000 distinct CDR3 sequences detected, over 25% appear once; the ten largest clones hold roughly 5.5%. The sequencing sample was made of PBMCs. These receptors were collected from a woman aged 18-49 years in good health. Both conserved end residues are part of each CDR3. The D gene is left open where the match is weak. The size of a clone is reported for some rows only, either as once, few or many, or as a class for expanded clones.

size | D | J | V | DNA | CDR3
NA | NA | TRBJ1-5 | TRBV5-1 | TGCGCCAGCAGCTTTTCTCCCGCTAGCAATCAGCCCCAGCATTTT | CASSFSPASNQPQHF
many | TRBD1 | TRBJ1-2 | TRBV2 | TGTGCCAGCAGTCAAGGACAGGGGCTCACTAACTATGGCTACACCTTC | CASSQGQGLTNYGYTF
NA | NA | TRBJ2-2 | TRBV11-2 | TGTGCCAGCAGCTTAGATCTCTCGGGACGAGACACCGGGGAGCTGTTTTTT | CASSLDLSGRDTGELFF
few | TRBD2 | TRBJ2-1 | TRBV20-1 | TGCAGTGCTGTTTCGCTAGCGGGAGGGCCTTCAGTTTACAATGAGCAGTTCTTC | CSAVSLAGGPSVYNEQFF
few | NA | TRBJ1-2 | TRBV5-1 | TGCGCCAGCAGCTTATTGACAGGTGTCTATGGCTACACCTTC | CASSLLTGVYGYTF
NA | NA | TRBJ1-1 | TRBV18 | TGTGCCAGCTCACCAAACGGGGGCGGGTCTACTGAAGCTTTCTTT | CASSPNGGGSTEAFF
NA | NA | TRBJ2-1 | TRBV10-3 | TGTGCCACCAGGCAGCTGACCAGCTCCTACAATGAGCAGTTCTTC | CATRQLTSSYNEQFF
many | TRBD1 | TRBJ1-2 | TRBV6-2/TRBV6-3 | TGTGCCAGCAGACTCGACAGGGCCTACCGCTATGGCTACACCTTC | CASRLDRAYRYGYTF
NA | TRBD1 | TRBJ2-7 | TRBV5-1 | TGCGCCAGCAGCTTGAATTTGGACAGGGTCTACGAGCAGTACTTC | CASSLNLDRVYEQYF
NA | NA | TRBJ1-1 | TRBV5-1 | TGCGCCAGCAGCTTTAGGGCAGCCTACATGAACACTGAAGCTTTCTTT | CASSFRAAYMNTEAFF
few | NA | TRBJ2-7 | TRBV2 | TGTGCCAGCAGTGAATTAACCCCCTCCTACGAGCAGTACTTC | CASSELTPSYEQYF
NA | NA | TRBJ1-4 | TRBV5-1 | TGCGCCAGCAGCCCTACTGGGGCCGGATCTAATGAAAAACTGTTTTTT | CASSPTGAGSNEKLFF
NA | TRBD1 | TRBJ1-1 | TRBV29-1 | TGCAGCGTCACAGGGGCCCTGAACACTGAAGCTTTCTTT | CSVTGALNTEAFF
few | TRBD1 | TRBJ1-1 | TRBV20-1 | TGCAGTGCTAAAAAATCCGGGACAGTCAACACTGAAGCTTTCTTT | CSAKKSGTVNTEAFF
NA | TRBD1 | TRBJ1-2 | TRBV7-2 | TGTGCCAGCAGCTTTAACAGGGGGCGATATGGCTACACCTTC | CASSFNRGRYGYTF
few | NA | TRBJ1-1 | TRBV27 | TGTGCCAGCAGTTTGGTCAGATCCGGCGCTGAAGCTTTCTTT | CASSLVRSGAEAFF
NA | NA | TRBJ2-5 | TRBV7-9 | TGTGCCAGCAGCTTAACGCCCACCCGTCAAGAGACCCAGTACTTC | CASSLTPTRQETQYF
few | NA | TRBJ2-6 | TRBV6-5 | TGTGCCAGCAGTTACAGCAGGTCTGGGGCCAACGTCCTGACTTTC | CASSYSRSGANVLTF
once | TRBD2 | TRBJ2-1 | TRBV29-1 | TGCAGCGTTGGGTTTAGCGGGTCGCCAGACAATGGGCAGTTCTTC | CSVGFSGSPDNGQFF
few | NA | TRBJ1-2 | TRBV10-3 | TGTGCCATCAGTGCCCCGGACACCTCAAACTATGGCTACACCTTC | CAISAPDTSNYGYTF
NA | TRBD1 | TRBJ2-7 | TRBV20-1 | TGCAGTGCTAGATCATGCATCAGGGGGCTGCGGGCTGAGCAGTACTTC | CSARSCIRGLRAEQYF
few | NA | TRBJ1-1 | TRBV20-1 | TGCAGTGCTAGAGTGCCCGGGACAGAAGCTTTCTTT | CSARVPGTEAFF
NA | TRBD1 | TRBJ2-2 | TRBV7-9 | TGTGCCAGCAGCATCCGGGACAGCAACACCGGGGAGCTGTTTTTT | CASSIRDSNTGELFF
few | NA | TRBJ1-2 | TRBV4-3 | TGCGCCAGCAGCCAAGAACGACAGGCCTATGGCTACACCTTC | CASSQERQAYGYTF